A selection of T cell receptor beta chains follows, all from one sample in a study of tumor-infiltrating lymphocytes in primary liver carcinoma. MiXCR, run by TCRdb on the multiplex PCR reads, gives a single entry per CDR3 protein. The table records 99,000 or so distinct CDR3 sequences, roughly 80% of them present only once. Sequenced: liver tumor tissue from sampling region 3. The receptor set was obtained from a man in his forties with primary liver carcinoma and hepatitis B virus infection. CDR3s include the opening cysteine and the closing phenylalanine or tryptophan. The D gene is left open where the match is weak. Size values are once, few and many counts, or a class for expanded clones, and some rows have none.

clone size,J gene,V gene,D gene,CDR3 protein,CDR3 DNA
-,TRBJ1-6,TRBV4-3,-,CVSSQDLQGQGSTYNSPLHF,TGCGTCAGTAGCCAAGATCTCCAAGGGCAGGGGTCGACCTATAATTCACCCCTCCACTTT
-,TRBJ2-1,TRBV28,-,CASRTDLASGNEQLF,TGTGCCAGCAGAACGGACTTAGCATCGGGTAATGAGCAACTCTTC
-,TRBJ1-2,TRBV29-1,-,CSFRDLNGHTF,TGCAGCTTCCGGGACTTGAATGGCCACACGTTC
-,TRBJ2-5,TRBV12-3/TRBV12-4,-,CAGRGGSETLYF,TGTGCCGGCAGGGGTGGCTCGGAGACCCTGTACTTC
-,TRBJ2-1,TRBV5-1,-,CASSLLVGSYEQFF,TGCGCCAGCTCTCTTCTAGTGGGAAGTTATGAGCAGTTCTTC
-,TRBJ2-5,TRBV29-1,TRBD1,CSVEADRRRAETQYF,TGTAGCGTTGAAGCGGACAGGAGGCGAGCAGAGACCCAGTATTTC
-,TRBJ2-1,TRBV4-2,TRBD2,CASSQERAGGYNERFF,TGTGCCAGCAGCCAAGAGCGAGCGGGAGGTTACAATGAGAGGTTCTTC
-,TRBJ2-1,TRBV29-1,-,CSVEPYTSRMYNEQFF,TGCAGCGTCGAACCGTATACTAGCAGGATGTACAATGAGCAGTTCTTC
-,TRBJ1-1,TRBV29-1,-,CSVWRTREAFF,TGCAGCGTCTGGAGGACACGTGAAGCTTTCTTT
-,TRBJ2-1,TRBV12-3/TRBV12-4,-,CTSSLGGGLLNNEQFF,TGTACCAGCAGCTTAGGAGGGGGCCTACTCAACAATGAGCAGTTCTTC
-,TRBJ1-1,TRBV30,-,CAWRWGTVDTEAFF,TGTGCCTGGAGGTGGGGGACGGTGGACACCGAAGCTTTCTTT
once,TRBJ2-1,TRBV6-1,TRBD2,CASSIAGDEQIF,TGTGCCAGCAGTATAGCGGGGGATGAGCAGATCTTC
-,TRBJ2-3,TRBV29-1,-,CSSGSSTDTQYF,TGCAGCTCCGGCTCTAGCACAGATACGCAGTATTTC
-,TRBJ2-3,TRBV5-4,-,CANGFARGNTDTQYF,TGTGCCAACGGCTTCGCCCGAGGAAACACAGATACACAGTATTTT
-,TRBJ1-5,TRBV6-1,-,CVSTMAPNQSQHF,TGTGTCAGTACGATGGCACCGAATCAGTCCCAGCATTTT
-,TRBJ1-6,TRBV11-2,TRBD1,CAISFQGDSPLHF,TGTGCCATCAGCTTCCAGGGGGATTCACCCCTCCACTTT